This T cell receptor beta chain was sequenced during a study of blood T cell dynamics during melanoma immunotherapy. Each bulk PBMC sample had around 360 ng DNA loaded. The assay was immunoSEQ multiplex PCR, and TCRdb's table has in-frame clones only and misses some. Found here are 7,500 to 10,000 clones, about 85% of them singletons; the top ten hold 6.3%. Noted time point: week 3, after first cycle of checkpoint inhibitor. Sampling occurred pretreatment (T0) and at week 3 (W3), after cycle one of checkpoint blockade. The trim removed 4 bases at V and 6 bases at J, leaving 2 bases unmatched. CDR3 length equals 14 residues. Germline lookup yields CDR1 SGHAT and CDR2 FQDESV (reference sequence).

The chain carries TRBV11-1 and TRBJ1-6, with 8 nucleotides matching TRBD1. This receptor was obtained from a human donor with melanoma. Here the sequenced sample was blood, taken from a patient treated with checkpoint blockade. The DNA for the CDR3 is TGTGCCAGCAGCTACAGGGGGATTAATTCACCCCTCCACTTT. As protein: CASSYRGINSPLHF.